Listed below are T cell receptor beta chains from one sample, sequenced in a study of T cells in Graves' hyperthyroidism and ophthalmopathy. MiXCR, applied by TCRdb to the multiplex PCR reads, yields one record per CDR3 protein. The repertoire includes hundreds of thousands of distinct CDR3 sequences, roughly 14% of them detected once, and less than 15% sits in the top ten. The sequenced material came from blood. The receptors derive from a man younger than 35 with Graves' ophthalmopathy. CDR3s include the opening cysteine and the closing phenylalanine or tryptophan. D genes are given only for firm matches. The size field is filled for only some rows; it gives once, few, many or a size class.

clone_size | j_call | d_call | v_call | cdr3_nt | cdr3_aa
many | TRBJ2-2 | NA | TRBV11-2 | TGTGCCAGCAGCTTAGTAGGGATCGGGGAGCTGTTTTTT | CASSLVGIGELFF
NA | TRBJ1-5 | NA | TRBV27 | TGTGCCAGCAGCTTCGTCCCGGACGGTCAGCCCCGGCATTTT | CASSFVPDGQPRHF
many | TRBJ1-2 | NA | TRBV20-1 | TGCAGTGCTAGTCCCCTCCGGACTAACTATGGCTACACCTTC | CSASPLRTNYGYTF
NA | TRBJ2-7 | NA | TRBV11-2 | TGTGCCAGCAGCTTGTCATTGGGGGACCAACCCCCGACCTACGAGCAGTACTTC | CASSLSLGDQPPTYEQYF
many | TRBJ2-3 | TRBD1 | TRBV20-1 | TGCAGTGCTAGAGTGACAGGGGCAATCACAGATACGCAGTATTTT | CSARVTGAITDTQYF
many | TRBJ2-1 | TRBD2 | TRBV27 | TGTGCCAGCAGTTCTGGAAGCGGGAGCTCCTACAATGAGCAGTTCTTC | CASSSGSGSSYNEQFF
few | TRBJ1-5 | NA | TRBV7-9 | TGTGCCAGCAGTTCGCAGGGACCCAATCAGCCCCAGCATTTT | CASSSQGPNQPQHF
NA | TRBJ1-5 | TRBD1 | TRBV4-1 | TGCGCCAGCAGCCAAGATGCAGGTACAGGGGTGTTTTTCAAGCCCCAGCATTTT | CASSQDAGTGVFFKPQHF
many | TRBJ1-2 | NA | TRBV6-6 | TGTGCCAGCAGTTACGCGAACCGACTGGTACCCACCTTC | CASSYANRLVPTF
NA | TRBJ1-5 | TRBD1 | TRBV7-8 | TGTGCCAGCAGCTCTCCGGGACAGGCACAGCCCCAGCATTTT | CASSSPGQAQPQHF
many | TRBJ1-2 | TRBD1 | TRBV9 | TGTGCCAGCAGTTCATCCGGGACAGGACATATCTACAACTATGGCTACACCTTC | CASSSSGTGHIYNYGYTF
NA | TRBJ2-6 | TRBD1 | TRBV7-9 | TGTGCCAGCAGCTCAACAGGGGGCGCGGGTGGGGCCAACGTCCTGACTTTC | CASSSTGGAGGANVLTF
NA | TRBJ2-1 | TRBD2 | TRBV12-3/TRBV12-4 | TGTGCCAGCACTCCTCCCCGGCTAGCGGGGGGGCTTGAGCAGTTCTTC | CASTPPRLAGGLEQFF
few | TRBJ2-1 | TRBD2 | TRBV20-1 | TGCAGTGCTACCCGGACTAGCGGCTACAATGAGCAGTTCTTC | CSATRTSGYNEQFF
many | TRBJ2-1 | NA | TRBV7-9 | TGTGCCAGCAGCTTAGATACGTCCTACAATGAGCAGTTCTTC | CASSLDTSYNEQFF
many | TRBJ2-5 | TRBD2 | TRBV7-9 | TGTGCCAGCAGCTTCTTCGCGGGGGAAGAGACCCAGTACTTC | CASSFFAGEETQYF
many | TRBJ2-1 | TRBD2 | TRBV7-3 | TGTGCCAGCAGCTCCGGGACTAGGAACAATGAGCAGTTCTTC | CASSSGTRNNEQFF
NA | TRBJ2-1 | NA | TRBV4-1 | TGCGCCAGCAGCTCGACGCCGGACATTTACAATGAGCAGTTCTTC | CASSSTPDIYNEQFF
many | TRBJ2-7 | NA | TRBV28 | TGTGCCAGCAGTTTATTACAGGACAGCTCCTACGAGCAGTACTTC | CASSLLQDSSYEQYF
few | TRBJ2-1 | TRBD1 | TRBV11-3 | TGTGCCAGCAGCTCCCGGGACAGGGGCCCGGGGAATGAGCAGTTCTTC | CASSSRDRGPGNEQFF
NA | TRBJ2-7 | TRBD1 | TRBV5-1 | TGCGCCAGCAGCAATGGACAGGGCGAGCAGTACTTC | CASSNGQGEQYF
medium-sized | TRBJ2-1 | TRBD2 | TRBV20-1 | TGCAGTGCTCCTAGCGGGAGGACCTACAATGAGCAGTTCTTC | CSAPSGRTYNEQFF
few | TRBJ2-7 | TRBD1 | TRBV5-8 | TGTGCCAGCACACCAGGTCATCAAAAAAGGGGGCAGAGACAAATTTCCTACGAGCAGTACTTC | CASTPGHQKRGQRQISYEQYF
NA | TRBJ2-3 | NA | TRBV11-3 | TGCGCCAGCAGCCAAGGGGGGGGCATGGGGTCGCAGTATTTT | CASSQGGGMGSQYF
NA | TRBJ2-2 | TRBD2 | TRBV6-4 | TGTGCCAGCAGTGACACTAGCGGGAGCACCGGGGAGCTGTTTTTT | CASSDTSGSTGELFF
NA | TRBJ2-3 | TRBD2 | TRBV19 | TGTGCCAGTAGTATCCGCGGGAGTAGCACAGATACGCAGTATTTT | CASSIRGSSTDTQYF
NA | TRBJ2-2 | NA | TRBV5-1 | TGCGCCAGCAGCTCTGGCACCAGAACTAACCTCACCGGGGAGCTGTTTTTT | CASSSGTRTNLTGELFF
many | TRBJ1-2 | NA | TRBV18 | TGTGCCAGCTCACGGCCAGGAATCTATGGCTACACCTTC | CASSRPGIYGYTF
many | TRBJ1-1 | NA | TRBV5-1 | TGCGCCAGCAGTCGGGGGGATCGGACTGAAGCTTTCTTT | CASSRGDRTEAFF
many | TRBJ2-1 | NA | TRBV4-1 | TGCGCCAGCAGCCAAGATCCCCTTAGCGGAGCCTACAATGAGCAGTTCTTC | CASSQDPLSGAYNEQFF
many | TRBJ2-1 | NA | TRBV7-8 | TGTGCCAGCAGCGATGGCTGGCGGGGACGCTACAATGAGCAGTTCTTC | CASSDGWRGRYNEQFF
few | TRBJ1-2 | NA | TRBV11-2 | TGTGCCAGCAGCTTTGGAGATGGTCTGGGGGCGAGGGGCTACACCTTC | CASSFGDGLGARGYTF
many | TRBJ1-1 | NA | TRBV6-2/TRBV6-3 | TGTGCCAGCAGCAGACCCGACACTGAAGCTTTCTTT | CASSRPDTEAFF
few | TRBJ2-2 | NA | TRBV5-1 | TGCGCCAGCAGCTTGCACGAAACCGGGGAGCTGTTTTTT | CASSLHETGELFF
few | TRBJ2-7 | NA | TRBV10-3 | TGTGCCATCAGTGAGTCGTTAGGGTACGAGCAGTACTTC | CAISESLGYEQYF
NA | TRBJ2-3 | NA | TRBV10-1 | TGCGCCAGCAACGGCGGGGACACAGATACGCAGTATTTT | CASNGGDTDTQYF
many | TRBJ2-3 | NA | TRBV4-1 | TGCGCCAGCAGCCAAACTATCACAGATACGCAGTATTTT | CASSQTITDTQYF
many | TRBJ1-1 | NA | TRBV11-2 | TGTGCCAGCAGCTTAGTGCGCACTGAAGCTTTCTTT | CASSLVRTEAFF
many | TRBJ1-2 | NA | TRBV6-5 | TGTGCCAGCAGTTACAAGGACAGAAGCTATGGCTACACCTTC | CASSYKDRSYGYTF
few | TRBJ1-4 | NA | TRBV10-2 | TGCGCCAGCAGTGAGATGTCAGGATACGAAAAACTGTTTTTT | CASSEMSGYEKLFF
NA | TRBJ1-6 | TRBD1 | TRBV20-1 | TGCAGTGAGGACCAACAGGGGACGAATTCACCCCTCCACTTT | CSEDQQGTNSPLHF
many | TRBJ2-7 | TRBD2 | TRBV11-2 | TGTGCCAGCAGCTTAGTAAGGAGTAGCGGGAGCTCCTACGAGCAGTACTTC | CASSLVRSSGSSYEQYF
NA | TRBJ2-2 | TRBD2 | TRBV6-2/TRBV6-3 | TGTGCCAGCAGGTTGACTAGCGGGACGAACACCGGGGAGCTGTTTTTT | CASRLTSGTNTGELFF
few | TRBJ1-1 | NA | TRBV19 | TGTGCCAGTAGTGGCCTGAGGGCCGTCGGCACTGAAGCTTTCTTT | CASSGLRAVGTEAFF
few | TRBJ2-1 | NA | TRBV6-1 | TGTGCCAGCAGTCGTTCGGGGGATGAGTACAATGAGCAGTTCTTC | CASSRSGDEYNEQFF
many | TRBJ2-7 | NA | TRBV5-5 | TGTGCCAGCAGCTTGGCCGGGACCACCCTCTTTTACGAGCAGTACTTC | CASSLAGTTLFYEQYF
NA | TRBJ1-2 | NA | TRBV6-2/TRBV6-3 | TGTGCCAGCATTCCCCCGGGGGCTATTAACTATGGCTACACCTTC | CASIPPGAINYGYTF
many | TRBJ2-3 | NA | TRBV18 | TGTGCCAGCTCACGGTCCTCAGATACGCAGTATTTT | CASSRSSDTQYF